The entry below gives a single TCR beta chain sequence along with its context. Its antigen is currently not known. Per-base quality was not reported, and no clone a single base away is much larger than it. The germline V gene specifies MRHNA as CDR1 and SNTAGT as CDR2. V drops 8 bases and J drops 3 bases, leaving 16 bases in between. Taken from cysteine to phenylalanine, the CDR3 has 14 residues. Of all the DNA, just the CDR3 is kept, 42 bases in frame from base 1. The method behind the library was the immunoSEQ multiplex PCR assay. DNA from the cultured and isolated CD4+ T cells underwent TCR beta CDR3 sequencing. In the original analysis: Non-productive TCR sequences were discarded, and reads were trimmed to the CDR3 region, with only CDR3s of 7 or more amino acids retained. The MANAFEST web app was used to pick out antigen-specific clonotypes by comparing their expansion in peptide wells with that in reference cultures. For clones to be considered positive, expansion at FDR<0.05 versus reference and all other wells, an odds ratio above 5, and a frequency above 0.1% in two replicate wells were required. Cross-reactive clonotypes were defined as significantly expanded in SARS-CoV-2 spike wells and in at least one common cold coronavirus spike condition. Levenshtein distance calculated with the stringdist R package was used to assess CDR3 similarity, and unrooted trees were constructed with ape in R 3.6.1. TCRdb's version of the immuneACCESS table is confined to in-frame rearrangements and falls short of the full clone set. An unresolved V gene accounts for under half of the shortfall where checked; the remainder is of unknown origin. That table furnishes V, J and clone size, whereas the DNA furnished D and trimming. The sample table contains 25,000 to 30,000 clones; only one count was recorded for roughly 74% of them. The ten largest clones represent roughly 16% of the sample.

In the ViraFEST assay, PBMC were stimulated with viral peptide pools, and antigen-specific CD4+ T cell clonotypes were then identified by expansion using TCR sequencing. After more than 9 days of culture, CD4+ T cells were isolated with the EasySep CD4+ T cell isolation kit. Two doses of either the BNT162b2 or the mRNA-1273 mRNA SARS-CoV-2 vaccine were administered to participants. Healthy vaccine recipients had no prior SARS-CoV-2 infection, confirmed by negative nucleocapsid antibodies before and after vaccination. About 2.2 million PBMC per well were cultured in IMDM with roughly 5% human AB serum, roughly 11 IU/ml IL-2 and gentamicin, plus 10 ug/ml peptides. Half of the culture medium was replaced with fresh IL-2-containing medium on days 3 and 7. Each peptide stimulation condition was cultured in triplicate wells unless otherwise noted. PBMC were separated from whole blood using Ficoll-Paque Plus gradient centrifugation and were then either cryopreserved at -140C or used fresh. Overlapping peptide pools spanned the spike proteins of SARS-CoV-2 and the common cold coronaviruses HCoV-NL63, HCoV-OC43 and HCoV-229E. The QIAamp micro DNA kit was used to extract genomic DNA from the cultured CD4+ T cells.

The sample is drawn from a study of vaccination effects on CD4 cells after COVID-19 (dated by TCRdb to between 2021 and 2022). About the full investigation: Post-vaccine samples across the study were collected a median of 72 days after the second dose, with a range of 14 to 241. Cultures from other donors in the study were sequenced using the Oncomine TCR Beta short-read assay on an Illumina iSeq 100. A total of 10 COVID-19 convalescent patients and a handful of SARS-CoV-2-naive healthy vaccine recipients were included in the full study. SARS-CoV-2 spike-specific CD4+ TCR repertoires were compared before and after mRNA vaccination in COVID-19 convalescent patients and in infection-naive vaccine recipients.

Study-level results and caveats: At late post-vaccination timepoints, both infection-induced and vaccine-induced clones showed marked clonal contraction, consistent with waning T cell responses. Only a small number of convalescent patients were included, and no early post-infection timepoints were available, which limited the study. Among healthy vaccine recipients, nearly all vaccine-induced clones were SARS-CoV-2 mono-reactive, and only 1 of 255 was cross-reactive with common cold coronaviruses.

The sample consisted of CD4+ T cells from PBMCs cultured with HCoV-OC43 spike peptides, taken after COVID-19 vaccination. The cell subset or site label for this specimen denotes: HCoV-OC43 spike overlapping peptide pool stimulation. The receptor chain draws on TRBV6-4 and TRBJ1-1, with TRBD1 perhaps the D gene, on 5 matching bases. The receptor was derived from a human donor who received a COVID-19 vaccine. The CDR3 protein: CASSRRLGDTEAFF. The DNA reads TGTGCCAGCTCGCGCAGGTTAGGGGACACTGAAGCTTTCTTT.